The T cell receptor (beta chain) under discussion was sequenced for a study of blood T cell repertoires in COVID-19. Background on the study: Sites across the United States, Italy and Spain contributed samples from acute and convalescent COVID-19. The cDNA or gDNA used as material had been derived from T cells, B-cell-depleted T cells, or PBMCs.

Using immunoSEQ multiplex PCR, the repertoire was profiled, and TCRdb retains in-frame clones only, with some absent. The repertoire includes tens of thousands of clones, 79% of them detected once, and about 5% sits in the top ten. Trimming shortened V by 5 bases and J by 0 bases, and 8 bases separated the two germline ends. This CDR3 is 14 amino acids long. Germline CDR1 MNHEY, CDR2 SVGEGT. The TCR comes from a woman older than 75 with active or convalescent COVID-19. The chain is built from TRBV6-2 or TRBV6-3 and TRBJ1-3; D not certain. The material sequenced was peripheral blood. The CDR3: CASSLQISGNTIYF. The CDR3 coding sequence is TGTGCCAGCAGTCTTCAGATCTCTGGAAACACCATATATTTT.